Here is one TCR beta chain with its context. No antigen is known for it. Germline assignment: CDR1 SGHNT and CDR2 YYREEE (reference sequence). This CDR3 is 17 amino acids long. Trimming cost V 0 bases and J 0 bases, with 10 bases left between them. The data derive from a study of T cell responses to AZD1222 COVID-19 vaccine. Study observations and caveats: Nearly half of the spike-specific TCRs reportedly recognize variant regions that carry no mutations.

Repertoires were generated with immunoSEQ multiplex PCR, while TCRdb's copy carries only in-frame clones and drops some. The sample carries 150,000 to 200,000 clones, about 90% recorded once. The sample consisted of peripheral blood, taken 28 days after the second dose of the MenACWY control vaccine. The chain has TRBV5-4 and TRBJ1-6; D is perhaps TRBD1 (5 bases). The sequence was collected from an adult who received the MenACWY meningococcal vaccine as a control. CDR3 nucleotides: TGTGCCAGCAGCTTGGGAGGGGCCAGCTCCTATAATTCACCCCTCCACTTT. It is translated as CASSLGGASSYNSPLHF.